This TCR beta chain was observed in a study of shared clonotypes between healthy human individuals. Some clones are missing from TCRdb's copy, which holds only in-frame ones; the method was immunoSEQ multiplex PCR. The sample has around 2.3 million clones; around 95% are singletons. Participating donors were healthy, HIV-negative adults free of recent acute infections or vaccinations. V trimming: 4 bases; J trimming: 6 bases; junction bases outside the gene matches: 4. Germline V lookup: CDR1 KGHSH, CDR2 LQKENI. The CDR3 loop spans 14 amino acids. Material: naive CD4+ T cells sorted from blood. Specified subset: CD45RA+ positively selected. This chain connects TRBV18 to TRBJ2-7, with 12 bases lining up with TRBD1. This TCR came from a man between 18 and 35 years old in good health. CDR3 sequence (DNA): TGTGCCAGCTCACTCGGGACAGGGGGCGTCGAGCAGTACTTC. Translating it yields CASSLGTGGVEQYF.